The present entry profiles one T cell receptor (beta chain) with its context. CDR3 size: 14 residues. V shed 6 bases, J shed 5 bases, and the junction held 8 bases outside the gene matches. Germline values: CDR1 MDHEN, CDR2 SYDVKM. The repertoire was sequenced with immunoSEQ multiplex PCR; TCRdb's copy has only in-frame clones and lacks some. This sample has a few hundred thousand clones; approximately 88% occur once, and the top ten carry 5% to 6%. This record comes from a study of blood T cell repertoires in COVID-19. The J gene is TRBJ1-1, the V gene TRBV28; 8 bases match TRBD1. Sequences were obtained from PBMCs or T cells enriched from blood (not recorded which). This TCR derives from a man aged 25 to 40 who had recovered from COVID-19. The CDR3 DNA reads as TGTGCCAGCAGCTGGGGCAGGGGGCGAACTGAAGCTTTCTTT. It is translated as CASSWGRGRTEAFF.